A single sample gave rise to the 16 T cell receptor beta chains below, sequenced in a study of blood T cell repertoires in COVID-19. Clones were sequenced by immunoSEQ multiplex PCR, and TCRdb holds only the in-frame ones, with some missing. The sample holds approximately 190,000 clones; about 80% are singletons and the top ten take around 6.9%. Material: peripheral blood. Receptor source: a human donor with acute or convalescent COVID-19. The donor label of this sample is uncertain.

This clone was picked up one time. The rearrangement links TRBV27 to TRBJ2-1; 9 positions match TRBD2. V shed 3 bases and J 11 bases; nucleotides not matched to a gene: 11. CDR1 and CDR2 (germline): MNHEY, SMNVEV (reference sequence). CDR3 length: 15 residues. The CDR3: CASSFLAGGPIQQFF. Written as DNA, the CDR3 is TGTGCCAGCAGTTTTCTGGCGGGAGGGCCTATCCAGCAGTTCTTC.

The chain is built from TRBV5-1 and TRBJ1-2; TRBD1 matches at 7 bases. This CDR3 has 17 residues. Germline trimming cut 0 bases from V and 2 bases from J; bases unmatched to any gene: 10. Germline assignment: CDR1 SGHRS and CDR2 YFSETQ. CDR3 DNA: TGCGCCAGCAGCTTGGGGACTGGACAGGCCTTAAACTATGGCTACACCTTC. This gives the protein CASSLGTGQALNYGYTF.

J is TRBJ1-5 and V is TRBV7-9; D might be TRBD1 (5 bases). Trimming shortened V by 1 base and J by 6 bases, and 16 bases separated the two germline ends. Looked up from germline, CDR1 is SEHNR and CDR2 is FQNEAQ (reference sequence). The CDR3 loop spans 16 amino acids. CDR3 sequence (DNA): TGTGCCAGCAGCTTAGATGCAGGGCGCATGAGTCAGCCCCAGCATTTT. This gives the protein CASSLDAGRMSQPQHF.

The rearrangement links TRBV14 to TRBJ2-3; the D is unclear. Germline values: CDR1 SGHDN, CDR2 FVKESK. V lost 4 bases, J lost 1 base, and 12 bases lay in between. The CDR3 loop spans 15 amino acids. CDR3 nucleotides: TGTGCCAGCAGCCTTCGGGTCCGAGGCACAGATACGCAGTATTTT. This gives the protein CASSLRVRGTDTQYF.

CDR3 coding DNA: TGTGCCATCAGTGAGCCTAGAAGAAATTCACCCCTCCACTTT. It translates to CAISEPRRNSPLHF. The chain recombines TRBV10-3 with TRBJ1-6; D is undetermined. The CDR3 totals 14 residues. Deletions cut 2 bases from V and 7 bases from J, with 9 bases between. From germline, CDR1 is ENHRY and CDR2 SYGVKD.

The V gene is TRBV2, the J gene TRBJ2-3; TRBD1 is a possible D gene (7 bases). Trimming took off 5 bases at V and 5 bases at J, with 17 bases between the two ends. In germline, CDR1 is SNHLY, CDR2 FYNNEI. CDR3 length: 15 residues. The CDR3 coding sequence is TGTGCCAGCAGTAAGGGGGCGGGGTGGGGAGATACGCAGTATTTT. Translation gives CASSKGAGWGDTQYF.

The chain recombines TRBV5-4 with TRBJ2-7; D perhaps matches TRBD1 (6 bases). The CDR3 totals 15 residues. V was clipped by 4 bases and J by 4 bases, with 18 bases between them. Germline V gene lookup returns CDR1 SGHNT and CDR2 YYREEE (reference sequence). CDR3 in DNA: TGTGCCAGCAGCCCCACAGACAGGTCACAGTACGAGCAGTACTTC. This gives the protein CASSPTDRSQYEQYF.

The chain's CDR3 is CASSLGLAGGQDTQYF. For the CDR3, the DNA is TGCGCCAGCAGCTTGGGACTAGCGGGAGGGCAAGATACGCAGTATTTT. The chain employs TRBV5-1 and TRBJ2-3; TRBD2 matches at 14 bases. Germline trimming cut 0 bases from V and 5 bases from J; bases unmatched to any gene: 2. Germline V CDR1 and CDR2: SGHRS, YFSETQ. The CDR3 extends over 16 amino acids. Complete variable domain (other parts from reference TRBV5-1 and TRBJ2-3): KAGVTQTPRYLIKTRGQQVTLSCSPISGHRSVSWYQQTPGQGLQFLFEYFSETQRNKGNFPGRFSGRQFSNSRSEMNVSTLELGDSALYLCASSLGLAGGQDTQYFGPGTRLTVL.

V is TRBV2 and J is TRBJ2-1, with D tentatively TRBD2 (5 bases). Looked up from germline, CDR1 is SNHLY and CDR2 is FYNNEI. Deletions cut 0 bases from V and 6 bases from J, with 9 bases between. The CDR3 sequence is 14 residues long. Here the CDR3 DNA reads TGTGCCAGCAGTGAAGCTCGGGCGGGCAATGAGCAGTTCTTC. Translation: CASSEARAGNEQFF. Filled out from reference TRBV2 and TRBJ2-1, the complete variable domain reads EPEVTQTPSHQVTQMGQEVILRCVPISNHLYFYWYRQILGQKVEFLVSFYNNEISEKSEIFDDQFSVERPDGSNFTLKIRSTKLEDSAMYFCASSEARAGNEQFFGPGTRLTVL.

The J gene is TRBJ2-5, the V gene TRBV24-1; weak D call: TRBD1 (6 bases). The CDR3 is 15 residues long. Germline CDR1 reads KGHDR; CDR2 reads SFDVKD. V gave up 0 bases and J gave up 2 bases, with 9 bases separating them. The CDR3: CATSDLNRDQETQYF. For the CDR3, the DNA is TGTGCCACCAGTGATTTGAACAGGGATCAAGAGACCCAGTACTTC.

This clone was recorded a few times. This chain uses TRBV6-2 or TRBV6-3 with TRBJ1-1; no reliable D call. This CDR3 is built from 15 residues. V gave up 6 bases and J gave up 0 bases, with 14 bases separating them. The germline V gene has CDR1 MNHEY and CDR2 SVGEGT. The DNA for the CDR3 is TGTGCCAGCAGCCGCCCGCAGGTCATGAACACTGAAGCTTTCTTT. It translates to CASSRPQVMNTEAFF.

The chain joins TRBV14 to TRBJ2-6; D may be TRBD2 (5 bases). This CDR3 has 18 residues. The germline V gene encodes CDR1 SGHDN and CDR2 FVKESK. The V gene lost 5 bases and the J gene lost 1 base, with 18 bases spanning the gap. The CDR3 here is CASSAAARALSGANVLTF. The CDR3 DNA reads TGTGCCAGCAGCGCCGCCGCGCGGGCTTTGTCTGGGGCCAACGTCCTGACTTTC.

This clone appeared a few times. This rearrangement joins TRBV9 to TRBJ2-1; TRBD2 matches at 8 bases. CDR1 SGDLS and CDR2 YYNGEE come from the germline V gene. V dropped 2 bases and J dropped 9; count of bases not matched to a gene: 10. This CDR3 spans 15 amino acids. For the CDR3, the DNA is TGTGCCAGCAGCGTCCTAGCGGGTACAAAGGCTGAGCAGTTCTTC. Amino acids: CASSVLAGTKAEQFF. The variable domain in full, completed from reference TRBV9 and TRBJ2-1, reads DSGVTQTPKHLITATGQRVTLRCSPRSGDLSVYWYQQSLDQGLQFLIQYYNGEERAKGNILERFSAQQFPDLHSELNLSSLELGDSALYFCASSVLAGTKAEQFFGPGTRLTVL.

The sample holds one count of this clone. The gene calls are TRBV7-6 and TRBJ2-1; 8 nucleotides match TRBD1. V shed 6 bases and J 3 bases; nucleotides not matched to a gene: 7. The germline V gene encodes CDR1 SGHVS and CDR2 FNYEAQ. This CDR3 region has 15 residues. Here the CDR3 reads CASSAGTGNYNEQFF. The DNA for the CDR3 is TGTGCCAGCAGTGCCGGGACAGGCAACTACAATGAGCAGTTCTTC.

This clone was picked up one time. The J gene is TRBJ2-1, the V gene TRBV12-3 or TRBV12-4; 7 nucleotides agree with TRBD2. V dropped 7 bases and J dropped 5; count of bases not matched to a gene: 5. CDR3 length equals 13 residues. CDR3 DNA sequence: TGTGCCAGCACCCGTCGGGAGGACAATGAGCAGTTCTTC. It is translated as CASTRREDNEQFF.

The chain joins TRBV30 to TRBJ1-1, with D tentatively TRBD1 (6 bases). This CDR3 has 11 amino acids. CDR1 and CDR2 from the germline V gene are GTSNPN and SVGIG (reference sequence). V was shortened by 4 bases and J by 7 bases, with 10 bases between the two germline ends. The CDR3 DNA sequence: TGTGCCTGGAATAGGGGGATTGAAGCTTTCTTT. Protein product: CAWNRGIEAFF.